These 23 T cell receptor beta chains came from one sample sequenced in a study of T cell responses to AZD1222 COVID-19 vaccine. Sequenced by immunoSEQ multiplex PCR; TCRdb stores in-frame clones only, minus some. The sample has about 54,000 clones; about 86% are singletons. Sample: peripheral blood, taken 28 days after the second AZD1222 dose. The receptor source for this set is an adult who received the AZD1222 COVID-19 vaccine.

This clone has more than one count but fewer than ten. The chain has TRBV2 and TRBJ2-1; unclear D gene. Looked up from germline, CDR1 is SNHLY and CDR2 is FYNNEI. The CDR3 loop spans 14 amino acids. With 6 bases removed from V and 4 bases from J, the gap between germline ends came to 13 bases. The CDR3 loop reads CASRKYFGYNEQFF. DNA for the CDR3: TGTGCCAGCAGGAAATATTTCGGGTACAATGAGCAGTTCTTC.

V gene TRBV5-8 combines with J gene TRBJ1-1; tentatively, D is TRBD1 (5 bases). Germline loops: CDR1 SGHTS, CDR2 YDEGEE. V was pared by 4 bases and J by 4 bases, with 14 bases between. This CDR3 has 14 amino acids. The CDR3 protein is CASSAGPVGTEAFF. Here the CDR3 DNA reads TGTGCCAGCAGCGCAGGGCCGGTCGGCACTGAAGCTTTCTTT. The whole variable domain, filled in from reference TRBV5-8 and TRBJ1-1, reads EAGVTQSPTHLIKTRGQQATLRCSPISGHTSVYWYQQALGLGLQFLLWYDEGEERNRGNFPPRFSGRQFPNYSSELNVNALELEDSALYLCASSAGPVGTEAFFGQGTRLTVV.

This clone was seen a single time. The chain employs TRBV6-5 and TRBJ2-1; D not certain. The CDR3 length is 13 residues. V was trimmed by 6 bases and J by 7 bases, leaving 13 bases between them. Per the germline V gene, CDR1 is MNHEY and CDR2 is SVGAGI. The CDR3 here is CASSRAERNEQFF. The CDR3 DNA sequence: TGTGCCAGCAGCCGCGCCGAGAGGAATGAGCAGTTCTTC.

The V call is TRBV7-6, the J call TRBJ2-5; TRBD2 aligns across 8 bases. Per germline, CDR1 SGHVS and CDR2 FNYEAQ. After removal of 5 bases from V and 2 bases from J, the junction contained 10 bases not matched to a gene. This CDR3 has 16 amino acids. The CDR3 loop is CASSPGGWQEQETQYF. In DNA form, the CDR3 reads TGTGCCAGCAGCCCGGGAGGGTGGCAGGAACAAGAGACCCAGTACTTC.

The chain combines TRBV6-1 with TRBJ1-3, with a possible D match to TRBD1 (5 bases). The CDR3 totals 16 residues. The V end was cut by 4 bases, the J end by 0 bases, with 13 bases between. CDR1 is MNHNS and CDR2 is SASEGT in the germline V gene. The CDR3 region is CASSVQAVSSGNTIYF. DNA for the CDR3: TGTGCCAGCAGTGTACAGGCCGTCTCCTCTGGAAACACCATATATTTT.

The chain links TRBV5-1 to TRBJ2-1; D is undetermined. Per the germline V gene, CDR1 is SGHRS and CDR2 is YFSETQ. The CDR3 is made up of 16 amino acids. Trimming cost V 0 bases and J 0 bases, with 10 bases left between them. This CDR3 is CASSLGPGSSYNEQFF. The CDR3 nucleotides are TGCGCCAGCAGCTTGGGGCCGGGTAGCTCCTACAATGAGCAGTTCTTC.

This chain connects TRBV29-1 to TRBJ1-2, with a weak D call TRBD1 (6 bases). The germline V and J ends were trimmed by 7 bases and 5 bases, with 11 bases remaining between them. The CDR3 covers 11 residues. Germline CDR1 is SQVTM and CDR2 is ANQGSEA. The CDR3 is CSETTGYGYTF. The CDR3 DNA reads as TGCAGCGAGACTACAGGGTATGGCTACACCTTC.

The count of this clone is one. V is TRBV5-8 and J is TRBJ1-5; the D is unclear. The CDR3 contains 12 residues. V lost 1 base, J lost 5 bases, and 4 bases lay in between. The germline V gene has CDR1 SGHTS and CDR2 YDEGEE. The CDR3 protein is CASSLSHQPQHF. In DNA, the CDR3 is TGTGCCAGCAGCTTGTCTCATCAGCCCCAGCATTTT. Based on the CDR3 plus reference TRBV5-8 and TRBJ1-5, the full variable domain is EAGVTQSPTHLIKTRGQQATLRCSPISGHTSVYWYQQALGLGLQFLLWYDEGEERNRGNFPPRFSGRQFPNYSSELNVNALELEDSALYLCASSLSHQPQHFGDGTRLSIL.

The chain recombines TRBV5-8 with TRBJ1-2, with D hard to call. There are 13 residues in the CDR3. Germline values: CDR1 SGHTS, CDR2 YDEGEE. V was clipped by 3 bases and J by 5 bases, with 11 bases between them. CDR3 sequence (DNA): TGTGCCAGCAGCTCCCAAATTGATTATGGCTACACCTTC. This gives the protein CASSSQIDYGYTF.

The rearrangement joins TRBV4-1 to TRBJ2-5; possibly TRBD1 for D (6 bases). The CDR3 totals 13 residues. Trimming removed 4 bases at V and 5 bases at J, with 11 bases between. CDR1 MGHRA and CDR2 YSYEKL come from the germline V gene. The CDR3 protein is CASSRTVGETQYF. CDR3 coding DNA: TGCGCCAGCAGCCGGACAGTTGGGGAGACCCAGTACTTC.

This clone is medium-sized in the sample. V gene TRBV28 combines with J gene TRBJ1-6, with D maybe TRBD1 (5 bases). This CDR3 is built from 14 residues. V was clipped by 2 bases and J by 9 bases, with 11 bases between them. The germline V gene encodes CDR1 MDHEN and CDR2 SYDVKM. The CDR3 DNA reads as TGTGCCAGCAGTTTACAGGGAGGACGTTCACCCCTCCACTTT. Translating it yields CASSLQGGRSPLHF.

The V and J genes are TRBV4-1 and TRBJ1-1, with a possible D match to TRBD1 (5 bases). The V gene lost 3 bases and the J gene lost 5 bases, with 19 bases spanning the gap. This CDR3 region has 16 residues. In germline, CDR1 is MGHRA, CDR2 YSYEKL. Here the CDR3 DNA reads TGCGCCAGCAGCCATAAGGACGGTGGAAGGGGAACTGAAGCTTTCTTT. This sequence encodes CASSHKDGGRGTEAFF.

V usage is TRBV4-2 and J usage is TRBJ2-1, with 8 positions matching TRBD2. The junction had 10 bases not matched to a gene; V was cut back by 2 bases and J by 4 bases. CDR1 is LGHNA and CDR2 is YNFKEQ in the germline V gene. The CDR3 has 17 residues. The CDR3 region has the DNA TGTGCCAGCAGCCAATCTTTAGCGGGGAGGGGGTACAATGAGCAGTTCTTC. This gives the protein CASSQSLAGRGYNEQFF.

A single count supports this clone. The chain joins TRBV28 to TRBJ2-7; 9 bases match TRBD2. This CDR3 has 14 residues. The germline gives CDR1 MDHEN, CDR2 SYDVKM. J gave up 0 bases and V 4 bases, and 1 base lay outside the gene matches. The CDR3 spells CASSSTSGSYEQYF. The CDR3 coding sequence is TGTGCCAGCAGTTCGACTAGCGGCTCCTACGAGCAGTACTTC.

The chain couples TRBV5-5 to TRBJ2-6; D remains unclear. The V gene lost 0 bases and the J gene lost 4 bases, with 17 bases spanning the gap. Per the germline V gene, CDR1 is SGHKS and CDR2 is YYEKEE (reference sequence). There are 18 residues in the CDR3. The DNA for the CDR3 is TGTGCCAGCAGCTTGGGCGGCATCCTGGCGGCCGGGGCCAACGTCCTGACTTTC. It specifies CASSLGGILAAGANVLTF.

V usage is TRBV24-1 and J usage is TRBJ2-1, with TRBD2 identical over 10 bases. The J segment lost 1 base and the V segment lost 3 bases, leaving 5 bases of the junction unmatched. CDR1 and CDR2 (germline): KGHDR, SFDVKD. The CDR3 has 17 residues. The CDR3 DNA reads as TGTGCCACCAGTGATCGAACTAGCGGGACTTCCTACAATGAGCAGTTCTTC. It specifies CATSDRTSGTSYNEQFF.

The gene calls are TRBV7-2 and TRBJ2-1, with D possibly matching TRBD1 (6 bases). The ends were cut back, 5 bases at V and 7 bases at J, with 18 bases in the middle. The germline V gene encodes CDR1 SGHTA and CDR2 FQGNSA. The CDR3 is 15 residues long. This chain's CDR3 is CASSPHQGSFNEQFF. CDR3 nucleotide sequence: TGTGCCAGCAGCCCCCACCAGGGGAGCTTTAATGAGCAGTTCTTC.

The table lists this clone with a count of one. This chain uses TRBV28 with TRBJ2-7; TRBD1 might be the D (6 bases). Per germline, CDR1 MDHEN and CDR2 SYDVKM. The CDR3 contains 14 residues. V gave up 5 bases and J gave up 2 bases, with 13 bases separating them. CDR3 DNA sequence: TGTGCCAGCAGTCCGCCAGGGGTGACCTACGAGCAGTACTTC. Protein sequence: CASSPPGVTYEQYF. Supplemented by reference TRBV28 and TRBJ2-7, the full variable domain reads DVKVTQSSRYLVKRTGEKVFLECVQDMDHENMFWYRQDPGLGLRLIYFSYDVKMKEKGDIPEGYSVSREKKERFSLILESASTNQTSMYLCASSPPGVTYEQYFGPGTRLTVT.

This chain joins TRBV3-1 (or the pseudogene TRBV3-2) and TRBJ1-2, with D tentatively TRBD1 (5 bases). This CDR3 has 14 amino acids. Germline assignment: CDR1 LGHDT and CDR2 YNNKEL (reference sequence). The germline V and J ends were trimmed by 0 bases and 4 bases, with 9 bases remaining between them. The CDR3 region is CASSQDGGSYGYTF. CDR3 in DNA: TGTGCCAGCAGCCAAGATGGGGGGTCCTATGGCTACACCTTC.

The genes are TRBV6-2 or TRBV6-3 and TRBJ1-2; 9 bases map to TRBD1. The CDR3 loop spans 13 amino acids. V was clipped by 6 bases and J by 5 bases; unmatched bases: 4. Germline V CDR1 and CDR2: MNHEY, SVGEGT. This CDR3 reads CASSGDRGYGYTF. The CDR3 DNA follows: TGTGCCAGCAGCGGTGACAGGGGGTATGGCTACACCTTC.

The rearrangement uses TRBV18 and TRBJ1-1; weak D call: TRBD1 (5 bases). Between the trimmed V and J ends, which lost 4 bases and 0 bases, there was a span of 9 bases. Per the germline V gene, CDR1 is KGHSH and CDR2 is LQKENI. The CDR3 covers 14 residues. The CDR3 bases are TGTGCCAGCTCACGGGGGACGGTGAACACTGAAGCTTTCTTT. It translates to CASSRGTVNTEAFF.

The chain combines TRBV12-3 or TRBV12-4 with TRBJ1-2, with D hard to call. The CDR3 runs 12 residues. Trimming shortened V by 0 bases and J by 8 bases, and 7 bases separated the two germline ends. This chain's CDR3 is CASSLAGNGYTF. The DNA of the CDR3 is TGTGCCAGCAGTTTAGCAGGAAACGGCTACACCTTC.

The chain is built from TRBV19 and TRBJ1-2; D call uncertain. The CDR3 runs 14 residues. Germline CDR1 and CDR2: LNHDA and SQIVND (reference sequence). Between the trimmed V and J ends, which lost 7 bases and 3 bases, there was a span of 15 bases. The CDR3, as DNA: TGTGCCAGTAACTCCCCAAATTGGGACTATGGCTACACCTTC. Encoded protein: CASNSPNWDYGYTF.